Shown below are 31 T cell receptor beta chains from a single sample sequenced in a study of tissue T cells after allogeneic stem cell transplantation. Clones were read by immunoSEQ multiplex PCR, and TCRdb kept only the in-frame ones, dropping some. The sample lists 40,000 to 60,000 clones; 73% were seen once. Specimen: sorted cells pooled from one or two spleens. Every receptor here comes from a pool of C57BL/6 mice in good health.

This clone was counted only a few times. Gene labels here are mouse ones. The read falls 1 residue short of the CDR3 end, and the missing part is taken from the germline J gene. V usage is TRBV20 and J usage is TRBJ2-7; D call uncertain. The V gene's germline CDR1 is GFQATS and CDR2 STVNSAI. V lost 0 bases, J lost 0 bases, and 6 bases lay in between. The CDR3 has 13 amino acids. CDR3 sequence reads: CGARDDISYEQYF. Incomplete CDR3 DNA: TGTGGTGCTAGGGATGACATCTCCTATGAACAGTAC.

Concerning this clone: The listed genes are named as in mouse. The sequence runs out 1 residue before the end of the CDR3; the remainder is reconstructed from the germline J gene. The gene calls are TRBV12-1 and TRBJ2-5; 9 positions match TRBD1. Germline CDR1 reads SGHSN; CDR2 reads HYEKVE. V lost 0 bases and J lost 2; bases outside the gene matches: 8. This CDR3 spans 17 amino acids. The DNA read from the CDR3 is TGTGCCAGCTCTCTCGAAGGGACAGGGTGGGGCCAAGACACCCAGTAC. Encoded protein: CASSLEGTGWGQDTQY. The whole CDR3 protein is CASSLEGTGWGQDTQYF.

As for this clone: Mouse gene names and germline throughout. The read ends 1 residue early relative to the CDR3; the germline J gene fills the gap. The J gene is TRBJ1-4, the V gene TRBV14, with 10 positions matching TRBD1. CDR3 length: 14 amino acids. V lost 5 bases, J lost 6 bases, and 4 bases stayed unmatched. Germline CDR1 reads SGHDT; CDR2 reads FRDEAV. The sequenced CDR3 bases are TGTGCCAGCAGCGACAGGGGGCGCGACGAAAGATTATTT. It specifies CASSDRGRDERLF. The whole CDR3 region reads CASSDRGRDERLFF.

As concerns this clone: Gene and germline names: mouse. The read halts 1 residue ahead of the CDR3 end, with the missing end drawn from the germline J gene. The V gene is TRBV15, the J gene TRBJ2-3; D may be TRBD1 (6 bases). The CDR3 totals 13 residues. Germline loops: CDR1 SGHND, CDR2 FRSKSL. Deletions cut 6 bases from V and 2 bases from J, with 9 bases between. CDR3 sequence reads: CASSRDNAETLYF. Partial CDR3 DNA: TGTGCCAGCAGCCGGGACAATGCAGAAACGCTGTAT.

A note on this clone: Gene labels here are mouse ones. Read coverage stops 1 residue before the CDR3 terminus; the germline J gene supplies the remainder. This chain links TRBV2 with TRBJ2-5; D gene uncertain. Germline CDR1 reads LGHNA; CDR2 reads YSYQKL. Trimming cost V 0 bases and J 5 bases, with 6 bases left between them. The CDR3 contains 13 residues. The CDR3 sequence: CASSQEQGDTQYF. Incomplete CDR3 DNA: TGTGCCAGCAGCCAAGAACAAGGAGACACCCAGTAC. The variable domain in full, with the rest retrieved from reference TRBV2 and TRBJ2-5, is DPKIIQKPKYLVAVTGSEKILICEQYLGHNAMYWYRQSAKKPLEFMFSYSYQKLMDNQTASSRFQPQSSKKNHLDLQITALKPDDSATYFCASSQEQGDTQYFGPGTRLLVL.

About this clone itself: The genes are named according to mouse. The CDR3 is cut off 1 residue early in the read; its end comes from the germline J gene. The chain is built from TRBV13-2 and TRBJ2-1; 10 positions match TRBD2. Germline loops: CDR1 NNHNN, CDR2 SYGAGS (reference sequence). The CDR3 runs 14 residues. Germline trimming cut 3 bases from V and 6 bases from J; bases unmatched to any gene: 3. The sequenced part of the CDR3 DNA is TGTGCCAGCGGTGTGGGACTGGGGCTTGCTGAGCAGTTC. Translated, it gives CASGVGLGLAEQF. The entire CDR3 is CASGVGLGLAEQFF.

A word on this clone: Gene names denote mouse genes. The CDR3 DNA, read in part, is TGTGCCAGCAGCCAGGACTGGGGTTCAAACACCGGGCAGCTCTAC. This sequence encodes CASSQDWGSNTGQLY. The CDR3 as a whole reads CASSQDWGSNTGQLYF. V usage is TRBV15 and J usage is TRBJ2-2, with TRBD2 matching over 9 bases. The CDR3 is cut off 1 residue early in the read; its end comes from the germline J gene. Germline trimming cut 6 bases from V and 0 bases from J; bases unmatched to any gene: 5. This CDR3 contains 16 residues. Germline V gene data show CDR1 as SGHND and CDR2 as FRSKSL.

Of note for this clone: Mouse names are used for the genes. Read data end 1 residue before the CDR3 end; the end is taken from the germline J gene. The rearrangement uses TRBV4 and TRBJ2-2, with TRBD1 as a possible D gene (5 bases). Deletions cut 3 bases from V and 1 base from J, with 6 bases between. Per the germline V gene, CDR1 is LGHDT and CDR2 is YNNKQL (reference sequence). The CDR3 has 14 amino acids. The sequenced CDR3 bases are TGTGCCAGCAGCTATAGGGGAAACACCGGGCAGCTCTAC. It is translated as CASSYRGNTGQLY. The CDR3 in full is CASSYRGNTGQLYF.

With regard to this clone: Gene names are mouse gene names. The CDR3 is cut off 1 residue early in the read; its end comes from the germline J gene. The rearrangement uses TRBV1 and TRBJ1-1; 7 bases align to TRBD1. This CDR3 spans 14 amino acids. With 3 bases clipped from V and 4 bases from J, the junction kept 5 bases outside the gene matches. CDR1 is NSQYPW and CDR2 is LRSPGD in the germline V gene (reference sequence). The CDR3 DNA, read in part, is TGCACCTGCAGTGCGCGACAGGGTGGCACAGAAGTCTTC. Translation gives CTCSARQGGTEVF. The full CDR3 sequence reads CTCSARQGGTEVFF.

This clone was observed a handful of times. The genes are named according to mouse. The observed sequence ends 1 residue before the CDR3 terminus, with the missing tail filled in from the germline J gene. This chain uses TRBV26 with TRBJ1-2; the match to TRBD1 covers 12 bases. Looked up from germline, CDR1 is KGHPV and CDR2 is FQNQEV (reference sequence). Trimming cost V 6 bases and J 0 bases; bases outside gene matches: 2. The CDR3 has 15 amino acids. Incomplete CDR3 DNA: TGTGCCAGCAGCCGGGACAGGGGGCCAAACTCCGACTACACC. Protein: CASSRDRGPNSDYT. The full-length CDR3 reads as CASSRDRGPNSDYTF. The variable domain in full, with the rest retrieved from reference TRBV26 and TRBJ1-2, is NSKVIQTPRYLVKGQGQKAKMRCIPEKGHPVVFWYQQNKNNEFKFLINFQNQEVLQQIDMTEKRFSAECPSNSPCSLEIQSSEAGDSALYLCASSRDRGPNSDYTFGSGTRLLVI.

A few counts support this clone. Mouse names are used for the genes. The DNA ends 1 residue before the CDR3 does, and the rest of the CDR3 is filled in from the germline J gene. The chain joins TRBV13-3 to TRBJ2-7; TRBD2 might be the D (6 bases). The CDR3 spans 14 residues. From germline, CDR1 is NNHDY and CDR2 SYVADS. With 2 bases removed from V and 3 bases from J, the gap between germline ends came to 12 bases. Partial CDR3 DNA: TGTGCCAGCAGTGACCCCGCCTGGGGCTATGAACAGTAC. The encoded protein is CASSDPAWGYEQY. The full CDR3 protein reads CASSDPAWGYEQYF.

Only one count was recorded for this clone. The gene names given are mouse names. The read ends 1 residue shy of where the CDR3 ends; the end is completed using the germline J gene. The V call is TRBV2, the J call TRBJ2-1; the D is unclear. Trimming took 1 base from V and 4 from J, leaving 5 bases between them. The CDR3 loop spans 13 amino acids. Germline V gene lookup returns CDR1 LGHNA and CDR2 YSYQKL. The CDR3 region is CASSQAQYAEQFF. The covered CDR3 bases are TGTGCCAGCAGCCAAGCGCAGTATGCTGAGCAGTTC.

As for this clone: Gene names denote mouse genes. The CDR3 loop reads CASSYQHRGWEVFF. CDR3 DNA, as far as it was read: TGTGCCAGCAGCTATCAACACAGGGGTTGGGAAGTCTTC. The V call is TRBV4, the J call TRBJ1-1; the match to TRBD1 covers 7 bases. The sequenced fragment ends 1 residue before the CDR3 boundary, so the rest is inferred from the germline J gene. In germline, CDR1 is LGHDT, CDR2 YNNKQL (reference sequence). The CDR3 runs to 14 residues. V lost 3 bases to trimming and J lost 8 bases; unmatched junction nucleotides: 9. Full variable domain (missing parts from reference TRBV4 and TRBJ1-1): ETAVFQTPNYHVTQVGNEVSFNCKQTLGHDTMYWYKQDSKKLLKIMFSYNNKQLIVNETVPRRFSPQSSDKAHLNLRIKSVEPEDSAVYLCASSYQHRGWEVFFGKGTRLTVV.

The sample holds one count of this clone. The gene names here belong to mouse. The CDR3 goes on 1 residue after the read ends, and that part is filled in from the germline J gene. V gene TRBV31 combines with J gene TRBJ2-5; 7 bases fit TRBD2. The CDR3 extends over 14 amino acids. Germline-derived CDR1 and CDR2 are GKSSPN and SITVG. V trimming: 1 base; J trimming: 0 bases; junction bases outside the gene matches: 1. CDR3 DNA (partial): TGTGCCTGGAGTCAGGGACTGAACCAAGACACCCAGTAC. This codes for CAWSQGLNQDTQY. In full, the CDR3 is CAWSQGLNQDTQYF.

To note about this clone: Genes and germline are mouse. The CDR3 end falls 1 residue outside the read, so it is completed with the germline J gene. The genes are TRBV20 and TRBJ1-4; the D gene is possibly TRBD1 (5 bases). Germline CDR1 is GFQATS and CDR2 is STVNSAI. The CDR3 is made up of 12 amino acids. V gave up 5 bases and J gave up 6 bases, with 10 bases separating them. CDR3 sequence: CGASGTHERLFF. The part of the CDR3 DNA that was read is TGTGGTGCTTCTGGGACCCACGAAAGATTATTT.

Regarding this clone: Genes and germline come from the mouse. The CDR3 end falls 1 residue outside the read, so it is completed with the germline J gene. The rearrangement links TRBV13-1 to TRBJ2-5; 10 bases line up with TRBD2. V lost 3 bases to trimming and J lost 3 bases; unmatched junction nucleotides: 7. The germline V gene has CDR1 NSHNY and CDR2 SYGAGN. The CDR3 contains 16 residues. This CDR3 is CASSGGLGEKQDTQYF. The part of the CDR3 DNA that was read is TGTGCCAGCAGTGGTGGACTGGGGGAGAAACAAGACACCCAGTAC.

In its sample, this clone was seen once. Gene names are the mouse ones. Read sequence stops 1 residue before the CDR3 end, and the germline J gene provides the missing end. J is TRBJ2-5 and V is TRBV2, with D possibly TRBD2 on 7 matching bases. CDR3 length: 15 residues. Germline loops: CDR1 LGHNA, CDR2 YSYQKL. V was trimmed by 0 bases and J by 7 bases, leaving 14 bases between them. The covered CDR3 bases are TGTGCCAGCAGCCAAGACGCCCGGGGGGCGAACACCCAGTAC. Translated, it gives CASSQDARGANTQY. The whole CDR3 region reads CASSQDARGANTQYF.

Turning to this clone: Gene names refer to mouse genes. The CDR3 extends 1 residue past the end of the read, so its final part is completed from the germline J gene. The J gene is TRBJ1-4, the V gene TRBV2; 9 positions match TRBD1. The germline gives CDR1 LGHNA, CDR2 YSYQKL. The CDR3 runs to 14 residues. The V segment lost 4 bases and the J segment 7 bases; nucleotides outside the gene matches: 4. The sequenced CDR3 bases are TGTGCCAGCAGCCCCGGGACAGGGCCCGAAAGATTATTT. Protein: CASSPGTGPERLF. The entire CDR3 protein is CASSPGTGPERLFF.

A remark on this clone: Gene names and germline refer to mouse. The read halts 1 residue ahead of the CDR3 end, with the missing end drawn from the germline J gene. V and J are TRBV24 and TRBJ2-5, with 10 nucleotides matching TRBD2. The germline V gene encodes CDR1 KGHTA and CDR2 FRNEEI. V shed 7 bases, J shed 3 bases, and the junction held 4 bases outside the gene matches. The CDR3 loop spans 14 amino acids. The covered CDR3 bases are TGTGCCAGCACCTCGACTGGGGGGCAAGACACCCAGTAC. Translation gives CASTSTGGQDTQY. The whole CDR3 sequence is CASTSTGGQDTQYF.

This clone was observed a single time. Gene names denote mouse genes. The read is 1 residue too short to cover the CDR3 end, so that end is filled in from the germline J gene. This rearrangement joins TRBV12-2 to TRBJ2-3; 9 bases are a match to TRBD2. J gave up 2 bases and V 0 bases, and 5 bases lay outside the gene matches. In germline, CDR1 is SGHLS, CDR2 HYDKME. The CDR3 consists of 16 residues. The chain's CDR3 is CASSLDWGGDAETLYF. The part of the CDR3 DNA that was read is TGTGCCAGCTCTCTCGATTGGGGGGGCGATGCAGAAACGCTGTAT.

To note about this clone: All gene names here are mouse names. The read gets to within 1 residue of the CDR3 end, and the germline J gene fills in the rest. This rearrangement joins TRBV15 to TRBJ2-3, with a weak D call TRBD2 (7 bases). Germline CDR1 is SGHND and CDR2 is FRSKSL. The length of the CDR3 is 16 residues. The V and J ends lost 3 bases and 0 bases respectively, with 13 bases between them. The sequenced part of the CDR3 DNA is TGTGCCAGCAGTTTTGGGGGGCCCGCTAGTGCAGAAACGCTGTAT. The encoded protein is CASSFGGPASAETLY. The full CDR3 sequence reads CASSFGGPASAETLYF.

As concerns this clone: Mouse gene names and germline throughout. From the germline J gene comes the end of the CDR3, since the read stops 1 residue before it. The V call is TRBV16, the J call TRBJ2-1; 8 bases match TRBD1. This CDR3 has 16 residues. The germline CDR1 and CDR2 sequences are SGHSA and FRNQAP. Trimming cost V 4 bases and J 1 base; bases outside gene matches: 6. The CDR3: CASSSTRQGNYAEQFF. The CDR3 DNA, read in part, is TGTGCAAGCAGCTCTACCCGACAGGGGAACTATGCTGAGCAGTTC.

Note on this clone: Gene and germline names: mouse. Read coverage stops 1 residue before the CDR3 terminus; the germline J gene supplies the remainder. The chain has TRBV13-3 and TRBJ2-1; D ambiguous. Germline loops: CDR1 NNHDY, CDR2 SYVADS. The CDR3 covers 15 residues. V was clipped by 0 bases and J by 1 base, with 8 bases between them. Incomplete CDR3 DNA: TGTGCCAGCAGTGATGGGGCACAGAACTATGCTGAGCAGTTC. Its protein product is CASSDGAQNYAEQF. The entire CDR3 is CASSDGAQNYAEQFF.

This clone has just a few counts. Gene names refer to mouse genes. The sequence runs out 1 residue before the end of the CDR3; the remainder is reconstructed from the germline J gene. The chain couples TRBV26 to TRBJ2-7, with D unclear. V was cut by 6 bases and J by 3 bases, with 3 bases left in between. CDR3 length: 10 residues. The germline V gene encodes CDR1 KGHPV and CDR2 FQNQEV (reference sequence). Incomplete CDR3 DNA: TGTGCCAGCAGCCTCTATGAACAGTAC. Residues: CASSLYEQY. The entire CDR3 protein is CASSLYEQYF.

Comment on this clone: Gene names and germline match the mouse. The read terminates 1 residue ahead of where the CDR3 ends, so the germline J gene completes it. This sequence joins TRBV5 and TRBJ2-4, with D maybe TRBD2 (6 bases). This CDR3 comprises 16 residues. The germline CDR1 and CDR2 sequences are LGHNA and YNLKQL (reference sequence). V lost 2 bases and J 0 bases, leaving 12 bases between the germline ends. The CDR3 is CASSQWGLTSQNTLYF. The CDR3 bases that were read are TGTGCCAGCAGCCAATGGGGGTTGACTAGTCAAAACACCTTGTAC.

Notes on this clone: Here the gene names and germline are mouse. CDR3 sequence reads: CTCSADVGGSDYTF. The sequenced CDR3 bases are TGCACCTGCAGTGCAGATGTGGGAGGCTCCGACTACACC. The chain employs TRBV1 and TRBJ1-2; D is unclear. With the read ending 1 residue before the CDR3 end, the germline J gene is used to fill in that end. This CDR3 contains 14 residues. Looked up from germline, CDR1 is NSQYPW and CDR2 is LRSPGD (reference sequence). With 0 bases removed from V and 4 bases from J, the gap between germline ends came to 9 bases.

As to this clone: Gene names denote mouse genes. Sequencing ends 1 residue short of the CDR3 end; the germline J gene provides the rest. This chain joins TRBV5 and TRBJ2-7; the match to TRBD2 covers 11 bases. The CDR3 loop spans 14 amino acids. Trimming at V came to 5 bases and at J to 0 bases, leaving 0 bases not matched to a gene. Germline V CDR1 and CDR2: LGHNA, YNLKQL (reference sequence). The CDR3 loop is CASSGLGGSYEQYF. CDR3 DNA, as far as it was read: TGTGCCAGCAGCGGACTGGGGGGCTCCTATGAACAGTAC.

A remark on this clone: The gene names given are mouse names. The sequence runs out 1 residue before the end of the CDR3; the remainder is reconstructed from the germline J gene. The chain combines TRBV12-1 with TRBJ2-1; the match to TRBD2 covers 7 bases. The V and J ends lost 2 bases and 1 base, in that order; junction bases with no gene match: 1. Germline-derived CDR1 and CDR2 are SGHSN and HYEKVE. This CDR3 comprises 14 residues. The CDR3 bases that were read are TGTGCCAGCTCTCCGGGACTGAACTATGCTGAGCAGTTC. It encodes CASSPGLNYAEQF. The entire CDR3 protein is CASSPGLNYAEQFF.

Points on this clone: The gene symbols are mouse symbols. The read comes to an end 1 residue before the CDR3 does, leaving the germline J gene to fill in the end. V gene TRBV13-2 combines with J gene TRBJ2-4; TRBD2 matches 11 bases. The germline V gene encodes CDR1 NNHNN and CDR2 SYGAGS (reference sequence). CDR3 size: 15 residues. Unmatched junction bases numbered 3, after V lost 6 bases and J lost 0 bases. Here the CDR3 reads CASAGTGGSQNTLYF. The sequenced part of the CDR3 DNA is TGTGCCAGCGCCGGGACTGGGGGTAGTCAAAACACCTTGTAC.

Note on this clone: Gene names denote mouse genes. Incomplete CDR3 DNA: TGTGCCAGCGGTGATCCGACTGGGGACTATGCTGAGCAGTTC. It encodes CASGDPTGDYAEQF. The full CDR3 protein is CASGDPTGDYAEQFF. The chain is built from TRBV13-2 and TRBJ2-1, with TRBD2 matching 8 bases. The read stops 1 residue short of the end of the CDR3; the missing end is completed from the germline J gene. Losses at the gene ends were 1 base for V and 2 bases for J; bases not matched to a gene: 2. Germline V gene sequence: CDR1 NNHNN, CDR2 SYGAGS (reference sequence). CDR3 length: 15 amino acids.

About this clone: Genes and germline come from the mouse. The read falls 1 residue short of the CDR3 end, and the missing part is taken from the germline J gene. The chain combines TRBV13-1 with TRBJ2-2, with D unclear. The CDR3 is 14 residues long. CDR1 and CDR2 from the germline V gene are NSHNY and SYGAGN. With 0 bases removed from V and 1 base from J, the gap between germline ends came to 4 bases. The CDR3 DNA, read in part, is TGTGCCAGCAGTGATGTAGAAAACACCGGGCAGCTCTAC. Its translation: CASSDVENTGQLY. The whole CDR3 is CASSDVENTGQLYF.